This is a list of T cell receptor beta chains from one sample in a study of blood T cells in healthy people across ages. Each CDR3 protein gets one entry after TCRdb re-called the 5' RACE reads with MiXCR. Altogether about 670,000 distinct CDR3 sequences are present, over 40% being singletons, with the ten largest covering about 30%. Sequenced input: blood. All receptors derive from a man older than 75 in good health. Each CDR3 is given with its conserved first and last residue. The D gene is left open where the match is weak. The size of a clone is reported for some rows only, either as once, few or many, or as a class for expanded clones.

abundance	d_gene	v_gene	j_gene	CDR3nt	CDR3aa
-	-	TRBV6-6	TRBJ2-6	TGTGCCAGCAGTGGCCCATCTGGGGCCAACGTCCTGACTTTC	CASSGPSGANVLTF
many	TRBD2	TRBV6-2/TRBV6-3	TRBJ2-3	TGTGCCAGCAGCCAGACTAGCGGGGTAGCAGATACGCAGTATTTT	CASSQTSGVADTQYF
many	-	TRBV25-1	TRBJ1-2	TGTGCCAGCAGTGACGATAGTATAGGGGGGCATGGCTACACCTTC	CASSDDSIGGHGYTF
-	-	TRBV7-2	TRBJ2-5	TGTGCCAGCAGCTTAGCGCGGGGTAGTCAAGAGACCCAGGACTTC	CASSLARGSQETQDF
few	-	TRBV12-3/TRBV12-4	TRBJ2-5	TGTGCCAGCAGTTTTGGGCAGGCCGTGGTAGAGACCCAGTACTTC	CASSFGQAVVETQYF
few	TRBD1	TRBV20-1	TRBJ2-5	TGCAGTGCTACACGGACAGGGAAAAAAGAGACCCAGTACTTC	CSATRTGKKETQYF
-	-	TRBV6-5	TRBJ2-1	TGTGCCAGCAGTTACGGGGGCCCCTCGGGGGAGCAGTTCTTC	CASSYGGPSGEQFF
few	-	TRBV9	TRBJ2-7	TGTGCCAGCAGCGTAGATGGTTCATATCGCTACGAGCAGTACTTC	CASSVDGSYRYEQYF
-	TRBD2	TRBV10-2	TRBJ2-1	TGCGCCAGCCGGGGGGGCGAGACCCAGTTCTTC	CASRGGETQFF
-	TRBD1	TRBV4-3	TRBJ1-5	TGCGCCAGCAGCCAAGCTTGGGGGGACAGGGCAGGTCAGCCCCAGCATTTT	CASSQAWGDRAGQPQHF
-	-	TRBV5-6	TRBJ2-5	TGTGCCAGCAAGCCGGACTTACAGGGTAGCCAGCACCAAGAGACCCAGTACTTC	CASKPDLQGSQHQETQYF
-	TRBD1	TRBV5-1	TRBJ1-2	TGCGCCAGCAGGAGGTCAGGGGGCGCCGAGGGTGGCTACACCTTC	CASRRSGGAEGGYTF
few	-	TRBV6-4	TRBJ1-2	TGTGCCAGCAACCCCAAGGGCTATGGCTACACCTTC	CASNPKGYGYTF
-	-	TRBV6-5	TRBJ2-1	TGTGCCAGCAGTTATGGGGCAGATATTAGTACCAAGGATGAGCAGTTCTTC	CASSYGADISTKDEQFF
many	-	TRBV5-1	TRBJ2-5	TGCGCCAGCAGCTTGTATCCCCAAACGGAGGAGACCCAGTACTTC	CASSLYPQTEETQYF
few	-	TRBV9	TRBJ2-6	TGTGCCAGCAGCCCTAGTGGGGTTTACGGGGCCAACGTCCTGACTTTC	CASSPSGVYGANVLTF
few	TRBD2	TRBV5-1	TRBJ2-5	TGCGCCAGCAGCCCCGGGACTAGCGGGAGGGTCCAAGAGACCCAGTACTTC	CASSPGTSGRVQETQYF
-	TRBD2	TRBV10-3	TRBJ2-1	TGTGCCATCGCACCAGCGGGAGGTGGCGATGAGCAGTTCTTC	CAIAPAGGGDEQFF
-	TRBD1	TRBV6-1	TRBJ2-4	TGTGCCAGCCGGGACAGGGGGGAGATTCAGTACTTC	CASRDRGEIQYF
few	TRBD2	TRBV27	TRBJ2-5	TGTGCCAGCAGCCAGCGGACTAGCGGGGGGCCGGAGACCCAGTACTTC	CASSQRTSGGPETQYF
-	TRBD1	TRBV4-2	TRBJ1-2	TGTGCCAGCAGCCCACAGGGGGACCACAACTATGGCTACACCTTC	CASSPQGDHNYGYTF
-	TRBD1	TRBV6-1	TRBJ1-6	TGTGCCTGCAGCAACGACAGGGCTGGGAATTCACCCCTCCACTTT	CACSNDRAGNSPLHF
-	-	TRBV7-2	TRBJ1-1	TGTGCCAGCAGCTTAGGGGTGGCCCGATCGGACCCTGAAGCTTTCTTT	CASSLGVARSDPEAFF
-	-	TRBV10-1	TRBJ1-5	TGCGCCAGCAGTGGGGGGACGCCTATGGGCAATCAGCCCCAGCATTTT	CASSGGTPMGNQPQHF